This T cell receptor (beta chain) was identified in a study of blood T cell repertoires in COVID-19. Overall study: Collection of acute and convalescent COVID-19 samples took place in the United States, Italy and Spain. T cells, B-cell-depleted T cells, or PBMCs supplied cDNA or gDNA.

Germline V gene data show CDR1 as SNHLY and CDR2 as FYNNEI. The CDR3 covers 16 residues. Trimming removed 3 bases at V and 3 bases at J, with 15 bases between. This clone was detected a few times. Sequencing used immunoSEQ multiplex PCR; TCRdb keeps in-frame clones, though not all of them. Here the sample spans some 350,000 clones, around 86% being singletons. Sequencing was done on a sample of peripheral blood. This clonotype was obtained from a human donor in a cohort sampled during active COVID-19. V gene TRBV2 combines with J gene TRBJ1-5; D unclear. The chain's CDR3 is CASSDIGRRYNQPQHF. CDR3 in DNA: TGTGCCAGCAGTGATATCGGCAGGCGCTACAATCAGCCCCAGCATTTT.